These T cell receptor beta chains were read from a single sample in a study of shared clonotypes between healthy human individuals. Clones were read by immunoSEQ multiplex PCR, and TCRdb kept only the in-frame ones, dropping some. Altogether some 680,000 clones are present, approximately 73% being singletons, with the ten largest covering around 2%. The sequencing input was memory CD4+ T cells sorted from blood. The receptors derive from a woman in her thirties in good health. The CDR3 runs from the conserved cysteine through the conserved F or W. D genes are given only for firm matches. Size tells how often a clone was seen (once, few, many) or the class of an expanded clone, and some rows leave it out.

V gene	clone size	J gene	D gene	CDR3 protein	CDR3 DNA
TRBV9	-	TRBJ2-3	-	CASNSGIDTQYF	TGTGCCAGCAATTCGGGGATAGATACGCAGTATTTT
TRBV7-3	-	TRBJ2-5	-	CASSLNSQETQYF	TGTGCCAGCAGCTTAAACTCCCAAGAGACCCAGTACTTC
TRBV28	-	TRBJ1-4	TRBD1	CASSLLGGGNEKLFF	TGTGCCAGCAGTTTATTAGGAGGGGGCAATGAAAAACTGTTTTTT
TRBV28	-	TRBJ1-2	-	CASWFNYGYTF	TGTGCCAGCTGGTTTAACTATGGCTACACCTTC
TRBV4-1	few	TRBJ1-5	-	CASSQDPVSYQPQHF	TGCGCCAGCAGCCAAGATCCAGTTTCGTATCAGCCCCAGCATTTT
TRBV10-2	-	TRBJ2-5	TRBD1	CASSGSGTGGETQYF	TGCGCCAGCAGTGGCTCCGGGACAGGGGGAGAGACCCAGTACTTC
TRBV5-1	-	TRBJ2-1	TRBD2	CASSFSGLAAYNEQFF	TGCGCCAGCAGCTTCTCGGGACTAGCAGCTTACAATGAGCAGTTCTTC
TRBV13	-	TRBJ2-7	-	CASSRPLGGVGEQYF	TGTGCCAGCAGCCGCCCTTTGGGGGGAGTAGGCGAGCAGTACTTC
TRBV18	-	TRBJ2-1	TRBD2	CASSPLSGSYNEQFF	TGTGCCAGCTCACCATTGAGCGGGAGCTACAATGAGCAGTTCTTC
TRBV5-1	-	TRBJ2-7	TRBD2	CASSPLPLAGGEQYF	TGCGCCAGCAGCCCCCTGCCTCTTGCGGGAGGTGAGCAGTACTTC
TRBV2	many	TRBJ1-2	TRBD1	CASRGTGENGYTF	TGTGCCAGCAGGGGGACAGGGGAGAATGGCTACACCTTC
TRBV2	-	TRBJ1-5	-	CASAFGTAQSSRPQHF	TGTGCCAGCGCATTCGGGACGGCACAGTCCTCCCGGCCCCAGCATTTT
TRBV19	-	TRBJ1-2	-	CASSIEFGTPNYGYTF	TGTGCCAGTAGTATAGAGTTTGGGACCCCCAACTATGGCTACACCTTC
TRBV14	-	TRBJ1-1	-	CASSPRYMNTEAFF	TGTGCCAGCAGCCCCAGGTACATGAACACTGAAGCTTTCTTT
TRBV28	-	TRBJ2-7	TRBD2	CASKSRTSGIYEQYF	TGTGCCAGCAAAAGTAGGACTAGCGGAATCTACGAGCAGTACTTC